A single sample gave rise to the 12 T cell receptor beta chains below, sequenced in a study of blood T cell repertoires in COVID-19. Sequencing was performed with immunoSEQ multiplex PCR; in TCRdb, only in-frame clones are kept and a portion is missing. The sample records 150,000 to 200,000 clones, about 79% being singletons. The sequenced sample consisted of peripheral blood. The receptors originated from a woman between 65 and 79 years old with acute or convalescent COVID-19.

This clone was detected only a few times. The V gene is TRBV19, the J gene TRBJ2-7; D is perhaps TRBD2 (5 bases). CDR1 is LNHDA and CDR2 is SQIVND in the germline V gene (reference sequence). The CDR3 contains 13 residues. V shed 7 bases and J shed 3 bases, with 13 bases lying between them. CDR3 sequence: CASMDSNRYEQYF. As DNA, the CDR3 is TGTGCCAGTATGGACTCCAACCGCTACGAGCAGTACTTC.

The chain joins TRBV18 to TRBJ2-7, with a possible D match to TRBD1 (5 bases). V shed 2 bases and J shed 1 base, with 9 bases lying between them. The CDR3 covers 14 residues. CDR1 is KGHSH and CDR2 is LQKENI in the germline V gene. CDR3 DNA sequence: TGTGCCAGCTCACCAGATCCAGGGTCCTACGAGCAGTACTTC. Protein sequence: CASSPDPGSYEQYF.

The chain combines TRBV5-1 with TRBJ1-5; no clear D. V was cut by 4 bases and J by 0 bases, with 11 bases left in between. The germline CDR1 and CDR2 sequences are SGHRS and YFSETQ. This CDR3 comprises 15 residues. CDR3 residues: CASSPGVNSNQPQHF. In DNA, the CDR3 is TGCGCCAGCAGCCCCGGGGTGAATAGCAATCAGCCCCAGCATTTT.

The chain employs TRBV19 and TRBJ2-2; 9 bases line up with TRBD2. With V trimmed by 5 bases and J by 1 base, 2 bases remained unmatched. Germline values: CDR1 LNHDA, CDR2 SQIVND (reference sequence). CDR3 length: 15 residues. The CDR3 DNA sequence: TGTGCCAGTAGTTCTAGCGGGATGAACACCGGGGAGCTGTTTTTT. Translating it yields CASSSSGMNTGELFF.

V gene TRBV2 combines with J gene TRBJ1-5; 9 nucleotides line up with TRBD1. The CDR3 spans 14 residues. The ends lost 7 bases at V and 4 bases at J; junction bases unmatched: 5. Germline V CDR1 and CDR2: SNHLY, FYNNEI. The CDR3 DNA reads TGTGCCAGCAATAAGGACAGGGGAAATCAGCCCCAGCATTTT. Translation: CASNKDRGNQPQHF.

V is TRBV5-1 and J is TRBJ1-1; D is undetermined. Germline-derived CDR1 and CDR2 are SGHRS and YFSETQ. Trimming shortened V by 0 bases and J by 0 bases, and 9 bases separated the two germline ends. CDR3 length equals 15 residues. The CDR3 DNA reads TGCGCCAGCAGCTTGGTTAGCAGCATGAACACTGAAGCTTTCTTT. It translates to CASSLVSSMNTEAFF.

This rearrangement joins TRBV6-1 to TRBJ1-4; possible D gene TRBD1, 5 bases. Trimming pared 4 bases from V and 0 bases from J, leaving 15 bases between. This CDR3 has 17 amino acids. Germline V gene lookup returns CDR1 MNHNS and CDR2 SASEGT. Here the CDR3 reads CASSGRFTGATNEKLFF. CDR3 nucleotides: TGTGCCAGCAGTGGCCGTTTCACGGGGGCAACTAATGAAAAACTGTTTTTT.

This clone was counted a single time. V is TRBV7-9 and J is TRBJ1-1; D is unclear. V shed 2 bases and J shed 5 bases, with 6 bases lying between them. CDR1 and CDR2 from the germline V gene are SEHNR and FQNEAQ (reference sequence). This CDR3 spans 12 amino acids. CDR3 region: CASSLQRTEAFF. The CDR3 coding sequence is TGTGCCAGCAGCTTACAGCGAACTGAAGCTTTCTTT. The entire variable domain, with the rest obtained from reference TRBV7-9 and TRBJ1-1, is as follows: DTGVSQNPRHKITKRGQNVTFRCDPISEHNRLYWYRQTLGQGPEFLTYFQNEAQLEKSRLLSDRFSAERPKGSFSTLEIQRTEQGDSAMYLCASSLQRTEAFFGQGTRLTVV.

This clone was detected a few times. The V gene is TRBV10-3, the J gene TRBJ1-2, with 12 positions matching TRBD1. Germline V CDR1 and CDR2: ENHRY, SYGVKD. The CDR3 is 14 residues long. V lost 7 bases and J lost 2; bases outside the gene matches: 2. The CDR3 bases are TGTGCCATCACCGGGACAGGGGGCAACTATGGCTACACCTTC. The encoded protein is CAITGTGGNYGYTF.

J is TRBJ1-2 and V is TRBV13, with 7 bases identical to TRBD1. Germline-derived CDR1 and CDR2 are PRHDT and FYEKMQ (reference sequence). The CDR3 extends over 15 amino acids. With 3 bases clipped from V and 6 bases from J, the junction kept 10 bases outside the gene matches. CDR3 nucleotides: TGTGCCAGCAGCTTGGGGACAGATTTCCTTCATGGCTACACCTTC. This translates into CASSLGTDFLHGYTF.

This rearrangement joins TRBV29-1 to TRBJ1-2; D is perhaps TRBD1 (5 bases). CDR1 and CDR2 from the germline V gene are SQVTM and ANQGSEA. V lost 2 bases, J lost 4 bases, and 8 bases lay in between. CDR3 length: 12 amino acids. CDR3 nucleotide sequence: TGCAGCGTTGAACGGGGGGGCTATGGCTACACCTTC. It specifies CSVERGGYGYTF.

This clone was found a few times. In DNA, the CDR3 is TGTGCCAGCAGCTTTTATAGTGCGGGAAGGCACAAAAACATTCAGTACTTC. Residues: CASSFYSAGRHKNIQYF. V gene TRBV5-4 combines with J gene TRBJ2-4; TRBD2 might be the D (6 bases). Germline lookup yields CDR1 SGHNT and CDR2 YYREEE (reference sequence). V lost 2 bases and J 3 bases, leaving 18 bases between the germline ends. CDR3 length equals 17 residues.